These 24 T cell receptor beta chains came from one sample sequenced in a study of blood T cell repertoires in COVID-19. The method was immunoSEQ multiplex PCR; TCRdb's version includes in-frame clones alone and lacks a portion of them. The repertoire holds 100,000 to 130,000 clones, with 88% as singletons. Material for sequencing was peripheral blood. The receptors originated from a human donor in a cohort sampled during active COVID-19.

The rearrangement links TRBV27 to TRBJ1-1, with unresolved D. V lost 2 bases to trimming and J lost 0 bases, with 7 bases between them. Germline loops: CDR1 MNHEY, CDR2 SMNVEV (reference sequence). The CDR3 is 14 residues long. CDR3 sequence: CASSLAPMNTEAFF. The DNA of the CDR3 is TGTGCCAGCAGTTTAGCCCCTATGAACACTGAAGCTTTCTTT.

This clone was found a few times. The CDR3 nucleotides read TGTGCCAGCAGCCCTTCGAGCACCGGGGAGCTGTTTTTT. Residues: CASSPSSTGELFF. The genes are TRBV7-9 and TRBJ2-2; D not resolved. Per germline, CDR1 SEHNR and CDR2 FQNEAQ (reference sequence). The CDR3 has 13 amino acids. Trimming removed 5 bases from V and 4 bases from J, with 8 bases in between.

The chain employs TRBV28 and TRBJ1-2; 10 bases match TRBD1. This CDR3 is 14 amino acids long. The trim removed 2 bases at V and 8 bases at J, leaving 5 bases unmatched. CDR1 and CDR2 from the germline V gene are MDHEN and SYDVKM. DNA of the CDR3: TGTGCCAGCAGTTTAGGACAGGGGGTAAAGGGCTACACCTTC. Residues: CASSLGQGVKGYTF.

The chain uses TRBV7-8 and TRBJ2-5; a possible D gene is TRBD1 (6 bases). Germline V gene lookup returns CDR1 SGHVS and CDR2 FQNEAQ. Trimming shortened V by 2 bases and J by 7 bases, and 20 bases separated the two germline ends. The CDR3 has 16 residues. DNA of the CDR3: TGTGCCAGCAGCTTAACCCCCGCGGACAGTCCGGGGACCCAGTACTTC. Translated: CASSLTPADSPGTQYF.

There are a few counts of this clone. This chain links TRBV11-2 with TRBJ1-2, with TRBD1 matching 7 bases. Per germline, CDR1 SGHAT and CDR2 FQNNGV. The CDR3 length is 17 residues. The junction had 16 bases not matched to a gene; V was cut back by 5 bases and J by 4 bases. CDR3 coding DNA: TGTGCCAGCAGCGCCCACCGGGACAGCCTCACCACCTATGGCTACACCTTC. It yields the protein CASSAHRDSLTTYGYTF.

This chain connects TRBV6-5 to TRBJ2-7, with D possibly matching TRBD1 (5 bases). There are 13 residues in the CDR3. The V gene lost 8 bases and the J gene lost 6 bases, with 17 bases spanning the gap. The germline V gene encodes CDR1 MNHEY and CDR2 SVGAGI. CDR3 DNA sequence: TGTGCCAGCTCGAAAAAGCCAGGGTTCGAGCAGTACTTC. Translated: CASSKKPGFEQYF.

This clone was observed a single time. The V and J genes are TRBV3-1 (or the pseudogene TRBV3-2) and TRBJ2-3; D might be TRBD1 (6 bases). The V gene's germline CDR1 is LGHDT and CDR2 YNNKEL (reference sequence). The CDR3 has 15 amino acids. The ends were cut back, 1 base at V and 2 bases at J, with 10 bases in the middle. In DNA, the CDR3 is TGTGCCAGCAGCCAAGGGGGACATATCACAGATACGCAGTATTTT. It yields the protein CASSQGGHITDTQYF.

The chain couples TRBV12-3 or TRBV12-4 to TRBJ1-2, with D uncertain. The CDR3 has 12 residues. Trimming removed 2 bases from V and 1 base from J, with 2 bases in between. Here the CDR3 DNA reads TGTGCCAGCAGTTTACATAACTATGGCTACACCTTC. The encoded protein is CASSLHNYGYTF.

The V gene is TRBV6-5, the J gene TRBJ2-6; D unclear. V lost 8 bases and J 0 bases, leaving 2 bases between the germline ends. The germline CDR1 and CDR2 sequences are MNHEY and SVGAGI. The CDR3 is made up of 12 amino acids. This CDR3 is CASHSGANVLTF. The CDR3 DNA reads TGTGCCAGCCACTCTGGGGCCAACGTCCTGACTTTC.

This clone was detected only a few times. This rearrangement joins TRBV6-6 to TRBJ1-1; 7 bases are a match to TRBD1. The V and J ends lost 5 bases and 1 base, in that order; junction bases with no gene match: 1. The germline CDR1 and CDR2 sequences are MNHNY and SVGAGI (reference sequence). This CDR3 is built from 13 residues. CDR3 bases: TGTGCCAGCAGTAGGACAGGGAACACTGAAGCTTTCTTT. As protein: CASSRTGNTEAFF.

CDR3 in amino acids: CASSLGQGAASHRGNTIYF. The CDR3 nucleotides are TGCGCCAGCAGCTTAGGACAGGGAGCAGCTTCCCACCGTGGAAACACCATATATTTT. The rearrangement joins TRBV5-1 to TRBJ1-3, with 8 bases that match TRBD1. The germline V gene encodes CDR1 SGHRS and CDR2 YFSETQ. This CDR3 spans 19 amino acids. The trim removed 2 bases at V and 3 bases at J, leaving 16 bases unmatched.

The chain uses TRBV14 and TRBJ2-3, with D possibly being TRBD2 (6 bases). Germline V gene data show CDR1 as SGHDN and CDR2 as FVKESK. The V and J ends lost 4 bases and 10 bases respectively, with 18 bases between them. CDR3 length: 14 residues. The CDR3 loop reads CASSPQGLPPPQYF. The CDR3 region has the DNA TGTGCCAGCAGCCCCCAGGGACTGCCCCCGCCGCAGTATTTT.

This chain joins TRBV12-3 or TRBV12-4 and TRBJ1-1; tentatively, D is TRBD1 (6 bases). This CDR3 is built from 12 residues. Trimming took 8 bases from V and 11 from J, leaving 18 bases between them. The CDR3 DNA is TGTGCCAGCTCCGGGACACCATACAAGGCTTTCTTT. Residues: CASSGTPYKAFF.

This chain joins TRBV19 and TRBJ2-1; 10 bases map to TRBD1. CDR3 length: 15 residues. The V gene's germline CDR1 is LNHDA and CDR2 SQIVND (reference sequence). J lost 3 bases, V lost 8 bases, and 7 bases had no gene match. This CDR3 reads CASGLTGGIYNEQFF. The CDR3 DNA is TGTGCCAGTGGCTTGACAGGGGGCATCTACAATGAGCAGTTCTTC. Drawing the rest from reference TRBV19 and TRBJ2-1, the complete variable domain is DGGITQSPKYLFRKEGQNVTLSCEQNLNHDAMYWYRQDPGQGLRLIYYSQIVNDFQKGDIAEGYSVSREKKESFPLTVTSAQKNPTAFYLCASGLTGGIYNEQFFGPGTRLTVL.

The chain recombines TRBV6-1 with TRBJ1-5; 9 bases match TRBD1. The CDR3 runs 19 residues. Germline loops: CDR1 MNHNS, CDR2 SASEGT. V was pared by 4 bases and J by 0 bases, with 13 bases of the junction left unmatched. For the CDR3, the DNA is TGTGCCAGCAGTGTTGGAGGACAGGGGCTTATAGATAGCAATCAGCCCCAGCATTTT. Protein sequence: CASSVGGQGLIDSNQPQHF.

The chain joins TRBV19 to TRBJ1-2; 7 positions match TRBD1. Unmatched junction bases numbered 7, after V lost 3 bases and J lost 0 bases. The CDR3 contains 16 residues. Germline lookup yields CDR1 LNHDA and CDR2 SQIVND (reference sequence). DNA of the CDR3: TGTGCCAGTAGTATCAAGACAGGGAGGACTAACTATGGCTACACCTTC. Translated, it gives CASSIKTGRTNYGYTF. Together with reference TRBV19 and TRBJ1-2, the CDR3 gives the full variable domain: DGGITQSPKYLFRKEGQNVTLSCEQNLNHDAMYWYRQDPGQGLRLIYYSQIVNDFQKGDIAEGYSVSREKKESFPLTVTSAQKNPTAFYLCASSIKTGRTNYGYTFGSGTRLTVV.

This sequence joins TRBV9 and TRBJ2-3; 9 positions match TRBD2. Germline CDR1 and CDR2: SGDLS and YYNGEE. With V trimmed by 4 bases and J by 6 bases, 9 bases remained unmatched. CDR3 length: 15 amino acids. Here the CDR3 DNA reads TGTGCCAGCAGCCCCGGGCTAGCGGGGTGGGATACGCAGTATTTT. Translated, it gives CASSPGLAGWDTQYF.

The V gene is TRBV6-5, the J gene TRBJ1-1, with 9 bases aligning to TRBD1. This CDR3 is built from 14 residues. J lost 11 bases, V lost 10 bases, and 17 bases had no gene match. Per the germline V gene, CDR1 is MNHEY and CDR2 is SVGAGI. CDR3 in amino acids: CAIPWGQGGAGAFF. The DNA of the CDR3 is TGTGCCATACCGTGGGGACAGGGAGGCGCGGGGGCTTTCTTT.

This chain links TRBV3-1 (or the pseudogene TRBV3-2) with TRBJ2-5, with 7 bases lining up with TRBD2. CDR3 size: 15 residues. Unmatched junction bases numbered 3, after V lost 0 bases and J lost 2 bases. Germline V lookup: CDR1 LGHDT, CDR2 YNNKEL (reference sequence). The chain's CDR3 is CASSQDGRVQETQYF. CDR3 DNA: TGTGCCAGCAGCCAAGATGGGAGGGTTCAAGAGACCCAGTACTTC.

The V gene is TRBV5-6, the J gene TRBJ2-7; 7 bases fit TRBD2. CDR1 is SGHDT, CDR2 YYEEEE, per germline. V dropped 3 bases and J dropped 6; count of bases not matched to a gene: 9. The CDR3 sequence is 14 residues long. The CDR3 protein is CASSYGTIPSEQYF. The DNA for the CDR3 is TGTGCCAGCAGCTACGGGACTATCCCTAGCGAGCAGTACTTC.

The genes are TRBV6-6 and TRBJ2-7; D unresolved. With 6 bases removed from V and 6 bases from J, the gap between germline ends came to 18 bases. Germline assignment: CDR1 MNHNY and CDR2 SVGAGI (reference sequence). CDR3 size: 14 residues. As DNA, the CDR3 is TGTGCCAGCAGCCCCTCAGGTAGAGTAGGCGAGCAGTACTTC. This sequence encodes CASSPSGRVGEQYF.

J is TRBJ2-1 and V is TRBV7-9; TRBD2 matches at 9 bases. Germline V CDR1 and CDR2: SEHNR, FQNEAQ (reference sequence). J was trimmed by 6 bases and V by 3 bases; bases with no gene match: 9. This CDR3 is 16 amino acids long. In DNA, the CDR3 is TGTGCCAGCAGCTTTGGGGGCGGGGGGGCACCCAATGAGCAGTTCTTC. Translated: CASSFGGGGAPNEQFF.

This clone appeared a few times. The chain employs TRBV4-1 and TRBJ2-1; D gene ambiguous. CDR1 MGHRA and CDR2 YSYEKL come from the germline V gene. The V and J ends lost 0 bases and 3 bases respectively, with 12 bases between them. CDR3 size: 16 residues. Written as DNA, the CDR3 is TGCGCCAGCAGCCAAGATGGAGCCTCAAACTACAATGAGCAGTTCTTC. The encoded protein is CASSQDGASNYNEQFF.

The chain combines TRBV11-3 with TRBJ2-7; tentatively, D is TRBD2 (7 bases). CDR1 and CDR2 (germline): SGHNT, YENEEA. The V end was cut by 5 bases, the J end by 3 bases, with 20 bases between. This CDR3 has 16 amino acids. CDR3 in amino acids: CASSLGGRRGHYEQYF. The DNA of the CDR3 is TGTGCCAGCAGCCTAGGGGGGCGGCGGGGGCACTACGAGCAGTACTTC. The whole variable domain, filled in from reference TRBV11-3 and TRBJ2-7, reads EAGVVQSPRYKIIEKKQPVAFWCNPISGHNTLYWYLQNLGQGPELLIRYENEEAVDDSQLPKDRFSAERLKGVDSTLKIQPAELGDSAVYLCASSLGGRRGHYEQYFGPGTRLTVT.